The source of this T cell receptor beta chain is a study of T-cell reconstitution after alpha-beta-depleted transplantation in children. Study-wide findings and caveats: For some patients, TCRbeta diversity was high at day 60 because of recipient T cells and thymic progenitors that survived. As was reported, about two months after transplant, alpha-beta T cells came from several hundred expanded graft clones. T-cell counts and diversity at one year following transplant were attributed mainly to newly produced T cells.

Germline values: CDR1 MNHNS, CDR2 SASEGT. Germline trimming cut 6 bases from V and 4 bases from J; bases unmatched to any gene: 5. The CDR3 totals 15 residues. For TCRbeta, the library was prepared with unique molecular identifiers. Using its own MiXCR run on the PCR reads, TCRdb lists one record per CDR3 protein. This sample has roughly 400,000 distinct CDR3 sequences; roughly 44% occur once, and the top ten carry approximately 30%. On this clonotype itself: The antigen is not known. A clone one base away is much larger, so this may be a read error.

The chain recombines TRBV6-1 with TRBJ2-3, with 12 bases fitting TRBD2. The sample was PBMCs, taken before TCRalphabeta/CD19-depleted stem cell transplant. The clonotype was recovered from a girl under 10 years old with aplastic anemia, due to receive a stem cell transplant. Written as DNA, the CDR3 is TGTGCCAGCAGCCCGACTAGCGGGAGCCCAGATACGCAGTATTTT. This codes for CASSPTSGSPDTQYF.